The source of this T cell receptor beta chain is a study of cytomegalovirus exposure and HLA in healthy donors. Findings and limits, study-wide: In an earlier analysis, productive rearrangement rates for most beta V segments clustered near 87% or 30%.

With regard to this clone: Its antigen is not identified.

With 60 Vbeta and 13 Jbeta primers, the PCR was carried out. Method: immunoSEQ multiplex PCR; TCRdb's copy keeps in-frame clones and lacks some. Seen here are some 160,000 clones, around 77% observed once, and the top ten hold 1.3% to 1.5%. V was shortened by 0 bases and J by 2 bases, with 11 bases between the two germline ends. This CDR3 contains 15 residues. The germline V gene encodes CDR1 LGHNA and CDR2 YNFKEQ. Donors counted as nominally healthy when sampled, yet unrecorded immune exposures were likely. Sequencing was done on a sample of PBMCs. The V gene is TRBV4-2, the J gene TRBJ2-7; D is possibly TRBD2 (5 bases). The TCR originated in a woman aged 25 to 39 in good health and CMV-seronegative. The CDR3 is CASSQDQDSAYEQYF. DNA of the CDR3: TGTGCCAGCAGCCAAGATCAGGACTCAGCCTACGAGCAGTACTTC.